A single sample gave rise to the 18 T cell receptor beta chains below, sequenced in a study of cytomegalovirus exposure and HLA in healthy donors. PCR was performed using 60 Vbeta and 13 Jbeta primers. The method was immunoSEQ multiplex PCR; TCRdb's version includes in-frame clones alone and lacks a portion of them. This table has about 120,000 clones, 65% to 85% appearing once. Sequenced input: PBMCs. The source of these receptors is a woman aged 40-49 years in good health and CMV-seropositive.

The chain is built from TRBV6-1 and TRBJ2-3; 11 nucleotides agree with TRBD1. V lost 9 bases and J lost 4; bases outside the gene matches: 3. The CDR3 contains 13 residues. From germline, CDR1 is MNHNS and CDR2 SASEGT. The CDR3 DNA is TGTGCCAGTGGACAGGGGGCCGCAGATACGCAGTATTTT. It yields the protein CASGQGAADTQYF.

The chain combines TRBV10-2 with TRBJ1-4, with 7 bases matching TRBD1. In germline, CDR1 is WSHSY, CDR2 SAAADI. The CDR3 length is 13 residues. V lost 6 bases, J lost 6 bases, and 4 bases stayed unmatched. CDR3 residues: CASSRDRDEKLFF. The CDR3 DNA follows: TGCGCCAGCAGCCGGGACAGAGATGAAAAACTGTTTTTT.

This clone was seen only once. The chain is built from TRBV7-2 and TRBJ1-2; 9 nucleotides agree with TRBD1. The junction had 9 bases not matched to a gene; V was cut back by 4 bases and J by 0 bases. Germline values: CDR1 SGHTA, CDR2 FQGNSA. The CDR3 runs 17 residues. The CDR3 nucleotides read TGTGCCAGCAGCTCTACCGGGACAGGGCCCCCTAACTATGGCTACACCTTC. Amino acids: CASSSTGTGPPNYGYTF.

The chain couples TRBV4-3 to TRBJ2-5, with TRBD2 matching 11 bases. The V gene end was trimmed by 0 bases and the J gene end by 4 bases; junction bases not matched to a gene: 1. Germline-derived CDR1 and CDR2 are LGHNA and YSLEER. This CDR3 has 15 amino acids. CDR3 in amino acids: CASSQEGTSGETQYF. DNA for the CDR3: TGCGCCAGCAGCCAAGAAGGGACTAGCGGAGAGACCCAGTACTTC.

The gene calls are TRBV2 and TRBJ1-1, with D tentatively TRBD1 (5 bases). V shed 8 bases and J shed 4 bases, with 17 bases lying between them. There are 14 residues in the CDR3. Germline CDR1 reads SNHLY; CDR2 reads FYNNEI. The CDR3 DNA is TGTGCCAGCCTTGCGGGGGTTGGAGGCACTGAAGCTTTCTTT. Encoded protein: CASLAGVGGTEAFF. Combining the CDR3 with reference TRBV2 and TRBJ1-1 gives the whole variable domain EPEVTQTPSHQVTQMGQEVILRCVPISNHLYFYWYRQILGQKVEFLVSFYNNEISEKSEIFDDQFSVERPDGSNFTLKIRSTKLEDSAMYFCASLAGVGGTEAFFGQGTRLTVV.

This chain joins TRBV29-1 and TRBJ2-7; 7 nucleotides agree with TRBD1. In germline, CDR1 is SQVTM, CDR2 ANQGSEA. CDR3 size: 12 residues. After removal of 7 bases from V and 2 bases from J, the junction contained 5 bases not matched to a gene. Written as DNA, the CDR3 is TGCAGCGCTCGGGACAGCCCCTACGAGCAGTACTTC. It specifies CSARDSPYEQYF.

V usage is TRBV9 and J usage is TRBJ2-1; 9 nucleotides align to TRBD1. CDR1 and CDR2 (germline): SGDLS, YYNGEE. The junction had 7 bases not matched to a gene; V was cut back by 0 bases and J by 6 bases. CDR3 length: 16 residues. The CDR3 here is CASSVGDRESPNEQFF. The CDR3 coding sequence is TGTGCCAGCAGCGTAGGGGACAGGGAATCCCCCAATGAGCAGTTCTTC.

V and J are TRBV5-4 and TRBJ2-7, with D maybe TRBD2 (6 bases). The length of the CDR3 is 17 residues. V lost 1 base and J lost 3, with 20 bases in between. Germline-derived CDR1 and CDR2 are SGHNT and YYREEE (reference sequence). The CDR3 protein is CASSLSSTGSAGYEQYF. For the CDR3, the DNA is TGTGCCAGCAGCTTGTCGTCTACGGGGTCAGCGGGCTACGAGCAGTACTTC.

The chain combines TRBV9 with TRBJ1-1; D gene uncertain. CDR3 length: 15 residues. Looked up from germline, CDR1 is SGDLS and CDR2 is YYNGEE. The V and J ends lost 0 bases and 0 bases respectively, with 9 bases between them. This CDR3 reads CASSVVSGLNTEAFF. The CDR3 region has the DNA TGTGCCAGCAGCGTAGTCTCGGGGTTGAACACTGAAGCTTTCTTT.

This clone came up a few times. The chain is built from TRBV5-1 and TRBJ2-7; D gene ambiguous. From germline, CDR1 is SGHRS and CDR2 YFSETQ. CDR3 size: 15 residues. The V end lost 4 bases, the J end lost 5 bases, and 19 bases lay between the germline ends. CDR3 protein: CASSPLGVPSHEQYF. As DNA, the CDR3 is TGCGCCAGCAGCCCCCTTGGAGTCCCGTCCCACGAGCAGTACTTC.

This clone showed up just a few times. The chain links TRBV14 to TRBJ2-7, with 7 nucleotides matching TRBD1. The CDR3 is made up of 15 amino acids. The V gene's germline CDR1 is SGHDN and CDR2 FVKESK. V dropped 1 base and J dropped 2; count of bases not matched to a gene: 5. The CDR3 sequence is CASSQGAGGTYEQYF. As DNA, the CDR3 is TGTGCCAGCAGCCAAGGGGCAGGGGGAACCTACGAGCAGTACTTC.

The rearrangement links TRBV7-8 to TRBJ1-1; D may be TRBD1 (5 bases). This CDR3 has 16 residues. Germline V lookup: CDR1 SGHVS, CDR2 FQNEAQ. The germline V and J ends were trimmed by 1 base and 0 bases, with 12 bases remaining between them. The CDR3 DNA sequence: TGTGCCAGCAGCTTAGTTCAGGGTGGCATGAACACTGAAGCTTTCTTT. Translation: CASSLVQGGMNTEAFF.

This chain connects TRBV28 to TRBJ2-5, with D possibly being TRBD2 (6 bases). The length of the CDR3 is 14 residues. Germline assignment: CDR1 MDHEN and CDR2 SYDVKM. Trimming took 6 bases from V and 2 from J, leaving 13 bases between them. The CDR3, as DNA: TGTGCCAGCAGCCCCCTGACTAGACAAGAGACCCAGTACTTC. It translates to CASSPLTRQETQYF.

In regard to this clone: Other DNA variants within this sample encode the same CDR3. J is TRBJ2-7 and V is TRBV4-2; 7 nucleotides line up with TRBD1. The CDR3 loop spans 15 amino acids. V lost 0 bases and J lost 1; bases outside the gene matches: 3. CDR1 is LGHNA, CDR2 YNFKEQ, per germline. The CDR3 region is CASSQETGLSYEQYF. The DNA for the CDR3 is TGTGCCAGCAGCCAAGAGACAGGGCTTTCCTACGAGCAGTACTTC.

The J gene is TRBJ1-1, the V gene TRBV6-1; 7 bases line up with TRBD1. Germline lookup yields CDR1 MNHNS and CDR2 SASEGT. The CDR3 has 17 residues. J was trimmed by 6 bases and V by 3 bases; bases with no gene match: 16. CDR3 DNA: TGTGCCAGCAGTGAGGTGCAGGGGGATACTGTAGTCCCTGAAGCTTTCTTT. It encodes CASSEVQGDTVVPEAFF.

The CDR3 region is CASSLDEDTEAFF. The DNA for the CDR3 is TGTGCCAGCAGCTTAGACGAGGACACTGAAGCTTTCTTT. The genes are TRBV11-2 and TRBJ1-1; no firm D call. Trimming stripped 0 bases from V and 3 bases from J, with 5 bases between. The CDR3 totals 13 residues. The germline CDR1 and CDR2 sequences are SGHAT and FQNNGV. The variable domain in full, with the rest retrieved from reference TRBV11-2 and TRBJ1-1, is EAGVAQSPRYKIIEKRQSVAFWCNPISGHATLYWYQQILGQGPKLLIQFQNNGVVDDSQLPKDRFSAERLKGVDSTLKIQPAKLEDSAVYLCASSLDEDTEAFFGQGTRLTVV.

This clone has just one count. The rearrangement joins TRBV10-3 to TRBJ2-1, with 14 bases aligning to TRBD2. Germline V gives CDR1 ENHRY, CDR2 SYGVKD. V lost 6 bases, J lost 1 base, and 8 bases stayed unmatched. This CDR3 has 18 amino acids. The CDR3 region is CAIRPGLAGEWSYNEQFF. The CDR3 coding sequence is TGTGCCATCAGACCGGGACTAGCGGGAGAATGGTCCTACAATGAGCAGTTCTTC.

With regard to this clone: Germline is not matched at one junction end, which may reflect a read error. The chain couples TRBV7-7 to TRBJ2-1; D unclear. The germline V gene encodes CDR1 SSHAT and CDR2 FNYEAQ (reference sequence). There are 15 residues in the CDR3. CDR3 protein: CASSLGASSYNEQFF. CDR3 nucleotides: TGTGCTAGCAGCTTAGGAGCCTCAAGCTACAATGAGCAGTTCTTC. Full variable domain (outside the CDR3, taken from reference TRBV7-7 and TRBJ2-1): GAGVSQSPRYKVTKRGQDVTLRCDPISSHATLYWYQQALGQGPEFLTYFNYEAQPDKSGLPSDRFSAERPEGSISTLTIQRTEQRDSAMYRCASSLGASSYNEQFFGPGTRLTVL.